The next 4 T cell receptor beta chains were all read from a single sample in a study of blood T cell repertoires in COVID-19. The protocol was immunoSEQ multiplex PCR, while the TCRdb copy is restricted to in-frame clones and leaves out a portion. The table lists 250,000 to 300,000 clones, 75% to 90% of them singletons. The sample taken for sequencing was peripheral blood. Source of these receptors: a man aged 55 to 70 who had recovered from COVID-19.

The CDR3 sequence: CASSLIGGGYNEQFF. CDR3 sequence (DNA): TGTGCCAGCAGCTTAATTGGCGGGGGGTACAATGAGCAGTTCTTC. The chain combines TRBV11-2 with TRBJ2-1, with TRBD2 matching over 8 bases. CDR1 is SGHAT and CDR2 is FQNNGV in the germline V gene. The CDR3 length is 15 residues. Trimming cost V 2 bases and J 4 bases; bases outside gene matches: 4.

Of note for this clone: Other DNA sequences of this sample code for an identical CDR3. This rearrangement joins TRBV6-6 to TRBJ1-1; 8 positions agree with TRBD1. The junction had 1 base not matched to a gene; V was cut back by 6 bases and J by 1 base. The CDR3 is 13 amino acids. Germline assignment: CDR1 MNHNY and CDR2 SVGAGI (reference sequence). CDR3 sequence reads: CASRDRGNTEAFF. CDR3 in DNA: TGTGCCAGCAGAGACAGGGGGAACACTGAAGCTTTCTTT.

V gene TRBV19 combines with J gene TRBJ2-2, with 7 nucleotides matching TRBD2. The CDR3 length is 13 residues. Per the germline V gene, CDR1 is LNHDA and CDR2 is SQIVND (reference sequence). The V segment lost 7 bases and the J segment 7 bases; nucleotides outside the gene matches: 6. The CDR3 loop is CASKYGGVGELFF. The DNA of the CDR3 is TGTGCCAGTAAATATGGGGGGGTCGGGGAGCTGTTTTTT.

J is TRBJ1-5 and V is TRBV24-1; D not certain. Trimming took 4 bases from V and 7 from J, leaving 7 bases between them. The germline gives CDR1 KGHDR, CDR2 SFDVKD. The CDR3 is made up of 12 amino acids. The CDR3 is CATSDRLQPQHF. In DNA, the CDR3 is TGTGCCACCAGTGACAGGCTGCAGCCCCAGCATTTT.